These T cell receptor beta chains were read from a single sample in a study of cytomegalovirus exposure and HLA in healthy donors. Clones were sequenced by immunoSEQ multiplex PCR, and TCRdb holds only the in-frame ones, with some missing. Found here are some 100,000 clones, 77% of them singletons; the top ten hold 10% to 11%. The specimen was PBMCs. Receptors were obtained from a man aged 40-55 years in good health and CMV-seropositive. Each CDR3 is given with its conserved first and last residue. A D gene is named only where the DNA matches it firmly. Clone size is shown for a subset of rows, as once, few, many or a class of expanded clone.

j_gene | v_gene | d_gene | abundance | CDR3aa | CDR3nt
TRBJ1-1 | TRBV7-2 | NA | NA | CASSTRGFGVGNTEAFF | TGTGCCAGCAGCACCCGGGGGTTCGGGGTCGGTAACACTGAAGCTTTCTTT
TRBJ2-7 | TRBV6-1 | TRBD2 | medium-sized | CASSELAGGSYEQYF | TGTGCCAGCAGTGAACTAGCGGGGGGCTCCTACGAGCAGTACTTC
TRBJ2-7 | TRBV4-2 | TRBD2 | NA | CASSQDASGGSYEQYF | TGTGCCAGCAGCCAAGATGCTAGCGGGGGCTCCTACGAGCAGTACTTC
TRBJ2-2 | TRBV29-1 | NA | NA | CSAHRQGWTGELFF | TGCAGCGCACACCGCCAGGGGTGGACCGGGGAGCTGTTTTTT
TRBJ1-6 | TRBV6-1 | NA | NA | CASSDGAVRRNSPLHF | TGTGCCAGCAGTGATGGGGCGGTAAGACGAAATTCACCCCTCCACTTT
TRBJ1-2 | TRBV7-2 | NA | few | CASSFSRGGGYTF | TGTGCCAGCAGCTTTAGCAGGGGCGGTGGCTACACCTTC
TRBJ1-2 | TRBV18 | TRBD1 | NA | CASSPLPQQGRRTNYGYTF | TGTGCCAGCTCACCCTTACCCCAACAGGGGAGAAGGACTAACTATGGCTACACCTTC
TRBJ2-5 | TRBV7-2 | TRBD1 | NA | CASSLWTGGQETQYF | TGTGCCAGCAGCTTATGGACAGGGGGGCAAGAGACCCAGTACTTC
TRBJ2-3 | TRBV7-3 | TRBD2 | once | CASSAWGGGSTDTQYF | TGTGCCAGCAGCGCATGGGGCGGGGGAAGCACAGATACGCAGTATTTT
TRBJ2-7 | TRBV27 | TRBD2 | NA | CASSLFRAGGPYEQYF | TGTGCCAGCAGTTTATTCAGGGCGGGGGGGCCGTACGAGCAGTACTTC
TRBJ2-2 | TRBV4-2 | NA | NA | CASRERPGDTGELFF | TGTGCCAGCAGGGAACGTCCAGGGGACACCGGGGAGCTGTTTTTT
TRBJ1-5 | TRBV6-1 | NA | NA | CASGLVGPQHF | TGTGCCAGCGGTTTGGTCGGGCCCCAGCATTTT
TRBJ2-1 | TRBV11-2 | NA | NA | CASSLLGNEQFF | TGTGCCAGCAGCTTACTCGGCAATGAGCAGTTCTTC
TRBJ2-1 | TRBV7-6 | NA | few | CASSLAWTANEQFF | TGTGCCAGCAGCTTAGCGTGGACAGCTAATGAGCAGTTCTTC
TRBJ2-1 | TRBV4-1 | TRBD1 | NA | CASSPGQGPYNEQFF | TGCGCCAGCAGTCCAGGACAGGGTCCCTACAATGAGCAGTTCTTC
TRBJ1-5 | TRBV2 | TRBD1 | NA | CASSTNRGSNQPQHF | TGTGCCAGCAGTACAAACAGGGGCAGCAATCAGCCCCAGCATTTT
TRBJ1-4 | TRBV29-1 | NA | NA | CSVLDIPKEKLFF | TGCAGCGTTTTGGACATACCGAAGGAAAAACTGTTTTTT
TRBJ2-1 | TRBV27 | TRBD1 | few | CASSWDRGLFNEQFF | TGTGCCAGCAGTTGGGACAGGGGGCTTTTCAATGAGCAGTTCTTC
TRBJ2-1 | TRBV9 | NA | NA | CASSDSYNEQFF | TGTGCCAGCTCAGACAGCTACAATGAGCAGTTCTTC
TRBJ1-5 | TRBV30 | NA | NA | CAWSEENVGQPQHF | TGTGCCTGGAGTGAGGAGAATGTGGGTCAGCCCCAGCATTTT
TRBJ2-1 | TRBV27 | NA | NA | CASSGGASLYNEQFF | TGTGCCAGCAGTGGGGGGGCGAGTTTATACAATGAGCAGTTCTTC
TRBJ1-2 | TRBV5-6 | NA | many | CASSFPPGSQRGYTF | TGTGCCAGCAGCTTCCCGCCAGGGTCGCAGAGGGGCTACACCTTC
TRBJ1-1 | TRBV29-1 | TRBD1 | NA | CSIRDRVTEAFF | TGCAGCATCCGGGACAGAGTCACTGAAGCTTTCTTT
TRBJ1-1 | TRBV6-6 | NA | NA | CASSLGANTEAFF | TGTGCCAGCAGTTTAGGAGCGAACACTGAAGCTTTCTTT
TRBJ2-5 | TRBV7-2 | TRBD1 | NA | CASSPDRGERTQYF | TGTGCCAGCAGCCCCGACAGGGGAGAACGGACCCAGTACTTC
TRBJ2-3 | TRBV19 | TRBD2 | NA | CASSIDPAGGTDTQYF | TGTGCCAGTAGTATAGATCCGGCGGGGGGCACAGATACGCAGTATTTT
TRBJ2-5 | TRBV9 | TRBD1 | NA | CASSGGTGGFEETQYF | TGTGCCAGCAGCGGGGGGACAGGGGGCTTTGAAGAGACCCAGTACTTC
TRBJ2-1 | TRBV18 | NA | once | CASSPMSSYNEQFF | TGTGCCAGCTCACCAATGAGCTCCTACAATGAGCAGTTCTTC
TRBJ2-7 | TRBV11-2 | NA | NA | CASSLQGYEQYF | TGTGCCAGCAGCTTGCAGGGGTACGAGCAGTACTTC
TRBJ1-6 | TRBV11-2 | NA | once | CASRGVGWNSPLHF | TGTGCCAGCAGGGGAGTGGGGTGGAATTCACCCCTCCACTTT
TRBJ2-3 | TRBV13 | NA | NA | CASSFSNAVGGIFSADTQYF | TGTGCCAGCAGCTTTAGCAATGCGGTAGGGGGTATCTTTAGCGCAGATACGCAGTATTTT